The 6 T cell receptor beta chains below all came from one sample that was sequenced in a study of T cell clonotyping in hematopoietic cell transplantation. The table came from immunoSEQ multiplex PCR; TCRdb's copy has only in-frame clones and leaves some out. This sample has 37,000 or so clones, with around nine tenths found just once. Input material: peripheral blood mononuclear cells. The receptors stem from a woman aged 40 to 50 in good health. Some clones in this sample may be carry-over from other donors' samples.

The chain is built from TRBV29-1 and TRBJ2-5, with D hard to call. Germline values: CDR1 SQVTM, CDR2 ANQGSEA. CDR3 length equals 11 residues. V shed 7 bases and J shed 2 bases, with 8 bases lying between them. As DNA, the CDR3 is TGCAGCGCCGGCCCTCAAGAGACCCAGTACTTC. Its protein product is CSAGPQETQYF.

This clone was picked up one time. The gene calls are TRBV7-8 and TRBJ1-5; TRBD1 matches at 7 bases. Germline V gene sequence: CDR1 SGHVS, CDR2 FQNEAQ. The CDR3 sequence is 16 residues long. The ends lost 5 bases at V and 7 bases at J; junction bases unmatched: 14. The CDR3 bases are TGTGCCAGCAGCGTAGGGGGCCGCAATGGACTACAGCCCCAGCATTTT. It encodes CASSVGGRNGLQPQHF.

V gene TRBV5-4 combines with J gene TRBJ2-7; D uncertain. CDR1 and CDR2 from the germline V gene are SGHNT and YYREEE (reference sequence). V shed 2 bases and J shed 2 bases, with 8 bases lying between them. The CDR3 length is 13 residues. The CDR3 loop is CASSFMGTYEQYF. DNA of the CDR3: TGTGCCAGCAGCTTTATGGGAACCTACGAGCAGTACTTC.

The J gene is TRBJ1-4, the V gene TRBV5-1; D ambiguous. Germline loops: CDR1 SGHRS, CDR2 YFSETQ. The length of the CDR3 is 16 residues. The V and J ends lost 4 bases and 0 bases respectively, with 13 bases between them. CDR3 residues: CASSPRAGPTNEKLFF. For the CDR3, the DNA is TGCGCCAGCAGCCCCCGGGCCGGCCCAACTAATGAAAAACTGTTTTTT.

This chain joins TRBV2 and TRBJ1-5; the D gene is possibly TRBD1 (5 bases). CDR1 and CDR2 from the germline V gene are SNHLY and FYNNEI. CDR3 length: 18 residues. Trimming left V 6 bases short and J 4 bases short, with 25 bases between. The CDR3 sequence: CASRSLGPPDKLNQPQHF. The CDR3, as DNA: TGTGCCAGCAGGTCGCTGGGGCCCCCCGACAAATTAAATCAGCCCCAGCATTTT.

This rearrangement joins TRBV19 to TRBJ1-4, with D possibly TRBD1 on 6 matching bases. This CDR3 region has 17 residues. The germline gives CDR1 LNHDA, CDR2 SQIVND (reference sequence). V lost 6 bases, J lost 8 bases, and 25 bases lay in between. CDR3 sequence reads: CASRGLGTLKRGEKLFF. The CDR3 bases are TGTGCCAGTAGAGGACTCGGGACTCTGAAGAGGGGGGAAAAACTGTTTTTT.